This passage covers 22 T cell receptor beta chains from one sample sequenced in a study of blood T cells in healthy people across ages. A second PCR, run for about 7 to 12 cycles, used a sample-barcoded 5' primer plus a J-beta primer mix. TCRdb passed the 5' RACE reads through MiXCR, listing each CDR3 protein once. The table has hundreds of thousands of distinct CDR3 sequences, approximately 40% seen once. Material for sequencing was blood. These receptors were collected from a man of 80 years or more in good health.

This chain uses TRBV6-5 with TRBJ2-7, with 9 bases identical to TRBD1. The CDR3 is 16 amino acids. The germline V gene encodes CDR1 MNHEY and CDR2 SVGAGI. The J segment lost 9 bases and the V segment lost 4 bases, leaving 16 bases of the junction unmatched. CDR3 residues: CASSSESGTGRWGQYF. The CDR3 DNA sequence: TGTGCCAGCAGTTCCGAATCCGGGACAGGGAGGTGGGGGCAGTACTTC.

The CDR3 here is CASSPRGPGVTDNTQYF. The CDR3 DNA reads as TGTGCCAGCTCACCACGGGGTCCGGGCGTCACAGATAATACGCAGTATTTT. The chain carries TRBV18 and TRBJ2-3; D call uncertain. Germline assignment: CDR1 KGHSH and CDR2 LQKENI. V was clipped by 1 base and J by 7 bases, with 21 bases between them. The CDR3 runs to 17 residues.

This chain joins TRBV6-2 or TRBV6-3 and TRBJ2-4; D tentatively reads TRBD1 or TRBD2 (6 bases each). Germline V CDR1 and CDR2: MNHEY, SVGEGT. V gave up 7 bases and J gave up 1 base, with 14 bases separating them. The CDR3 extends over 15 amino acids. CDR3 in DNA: TGTGCCAGCAACCCTTCGGGGGCGGCCAAAAACATTCAGTACTTC. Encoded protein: CASNPSGAAKNIQYF.

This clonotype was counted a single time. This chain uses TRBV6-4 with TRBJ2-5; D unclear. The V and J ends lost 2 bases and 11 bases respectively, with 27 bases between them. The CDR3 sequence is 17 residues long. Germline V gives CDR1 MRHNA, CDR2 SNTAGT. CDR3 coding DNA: TGTGCCAGCAGTGACCTTCCGGGTAGCACCTCCAACAATGAGCAGTACTTC. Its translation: CASSDLPGSTSNNEQYF.

In DNA, the CDR3 is TGTGCCAGTGTTGCGCGGACAGGGGAACTAAACATTCAGTACTTC. It specifies CASVARTGELNIQYF. This chain connects TRBV2 to TRBJ2-7, with TRBD1 matching 9 bases. With the DNA end fitting TRBJ2-4 better, the J assignment may be wrong. This CDR3 spans 15 amino acids. The germline CDR1 and CDR2 sequences are SNHLY and FYNNEI.

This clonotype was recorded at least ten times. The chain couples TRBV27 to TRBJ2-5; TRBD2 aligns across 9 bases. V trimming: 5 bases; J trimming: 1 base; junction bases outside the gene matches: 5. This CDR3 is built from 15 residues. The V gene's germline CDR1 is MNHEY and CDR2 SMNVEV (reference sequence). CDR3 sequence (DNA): TGTGCCAGCAGTGCTGCGGGGGGGTCCCAAGAGACCCAGTACTTC. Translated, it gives CASSAAGGSQETQYF.

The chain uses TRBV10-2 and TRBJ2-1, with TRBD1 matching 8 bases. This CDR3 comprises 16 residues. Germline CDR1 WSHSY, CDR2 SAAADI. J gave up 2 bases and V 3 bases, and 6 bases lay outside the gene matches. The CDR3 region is CASSDRGQGTYNEQFF. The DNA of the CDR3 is TGCGCCAGCAGTGACAGGGGGCAAGGGACCTACAATGAGCAGTTCTTC.

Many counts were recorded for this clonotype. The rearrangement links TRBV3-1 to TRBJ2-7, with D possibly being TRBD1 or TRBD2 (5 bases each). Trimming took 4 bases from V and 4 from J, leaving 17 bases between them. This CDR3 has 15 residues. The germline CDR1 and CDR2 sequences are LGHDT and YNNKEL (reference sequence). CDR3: CASSPAVGPVYEQYF. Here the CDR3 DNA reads TGTGCCAGCAGCCCCGCCGTGGGACCAGTTTACGAGCAGTACTTC.

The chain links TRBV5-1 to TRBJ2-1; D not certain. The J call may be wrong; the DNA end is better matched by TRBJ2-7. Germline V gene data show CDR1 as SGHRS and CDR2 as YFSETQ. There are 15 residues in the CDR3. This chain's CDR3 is CASSLEGSSYNEQYF. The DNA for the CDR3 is TGCGCCAGCAGCTTGGAGGGTAGCTCCTACAATGAGCAGTACTTC.

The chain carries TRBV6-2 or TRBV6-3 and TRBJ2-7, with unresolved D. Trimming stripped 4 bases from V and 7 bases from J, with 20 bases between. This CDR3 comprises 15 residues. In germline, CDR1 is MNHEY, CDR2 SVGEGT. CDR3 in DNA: TGTGCCAGCAGTTTTGCCGGGCCTTCCATTCTTGAGCAGTACTTC. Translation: CASSFAGPSILEQYF.

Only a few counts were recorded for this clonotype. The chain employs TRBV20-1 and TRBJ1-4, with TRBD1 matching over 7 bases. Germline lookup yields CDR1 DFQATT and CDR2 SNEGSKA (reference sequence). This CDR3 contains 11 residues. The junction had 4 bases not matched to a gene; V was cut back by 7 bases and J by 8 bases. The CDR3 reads CSGGTAEKLFF. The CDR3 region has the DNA TGCAGTGGTGGGACAGCCGAAAAACTGTTTTTT.

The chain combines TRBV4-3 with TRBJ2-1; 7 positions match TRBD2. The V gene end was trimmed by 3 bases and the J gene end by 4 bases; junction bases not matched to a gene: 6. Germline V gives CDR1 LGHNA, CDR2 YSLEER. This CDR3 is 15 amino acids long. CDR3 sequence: CASSQEGLDYNEQFF. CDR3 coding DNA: TGCGCCAGCAGCCAGGAAGGACTAGATTACAATGAGCAGTTCTTC.

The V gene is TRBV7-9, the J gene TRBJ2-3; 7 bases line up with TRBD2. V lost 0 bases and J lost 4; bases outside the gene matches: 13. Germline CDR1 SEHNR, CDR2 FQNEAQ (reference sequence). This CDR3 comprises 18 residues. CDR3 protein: CASSLARGLAGVSDTQYF. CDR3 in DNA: TGTGCCAGCAGCTTAGCCCGGGGTCTTGCGGGAGTATCAGATACGCAGTATTTT.

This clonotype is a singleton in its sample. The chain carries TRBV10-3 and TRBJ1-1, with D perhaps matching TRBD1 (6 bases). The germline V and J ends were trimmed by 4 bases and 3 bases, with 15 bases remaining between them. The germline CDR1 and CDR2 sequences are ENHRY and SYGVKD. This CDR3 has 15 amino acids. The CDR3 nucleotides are TGTGCCATCAGTGGCGACAGGTCTGGATACACTGAAGCTTTCTTT. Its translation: CAISGDRSGYTEAFF.

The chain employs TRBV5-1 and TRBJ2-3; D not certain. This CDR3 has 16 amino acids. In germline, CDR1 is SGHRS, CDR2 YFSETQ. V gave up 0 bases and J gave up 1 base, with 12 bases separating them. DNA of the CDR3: TGCGCCAGCAGCTTGGAAGGTAGCACTCGCACAGATACGCAGTATTTT. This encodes CASSLEGSTRTDTQYF.

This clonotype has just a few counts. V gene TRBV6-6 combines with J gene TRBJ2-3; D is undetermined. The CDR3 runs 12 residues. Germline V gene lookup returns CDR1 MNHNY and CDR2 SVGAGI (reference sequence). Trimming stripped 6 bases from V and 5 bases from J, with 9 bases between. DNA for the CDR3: TGTGCCAGCAGAACCGGCAGAGATACGCAGTATTTT. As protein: CASRTGRDTQYF.

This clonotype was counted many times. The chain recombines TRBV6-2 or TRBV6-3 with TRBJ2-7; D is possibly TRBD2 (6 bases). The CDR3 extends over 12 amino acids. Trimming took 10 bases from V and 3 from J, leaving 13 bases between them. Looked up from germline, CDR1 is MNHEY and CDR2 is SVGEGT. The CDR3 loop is CATGTDFYEQYF. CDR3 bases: TGTGCCACTGGGACTGATTTCTACGAGCAGTACTTC.

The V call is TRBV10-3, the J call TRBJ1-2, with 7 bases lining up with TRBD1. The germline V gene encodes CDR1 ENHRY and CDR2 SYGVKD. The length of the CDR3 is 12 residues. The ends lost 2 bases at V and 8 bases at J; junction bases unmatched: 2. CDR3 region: CAISERGRGYTF. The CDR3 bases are TGTGCCATCAGTGAGAGGGGGCGCGGCTACACCTTC.

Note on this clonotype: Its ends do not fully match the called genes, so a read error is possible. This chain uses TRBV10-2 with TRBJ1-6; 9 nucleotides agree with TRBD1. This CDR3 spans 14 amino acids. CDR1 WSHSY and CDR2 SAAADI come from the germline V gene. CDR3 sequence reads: CASRAGQGNSPPHF. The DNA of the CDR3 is TGCGCCAGCAGGGCGGGACAGGGAAATTCACCCCCCCACTTT.

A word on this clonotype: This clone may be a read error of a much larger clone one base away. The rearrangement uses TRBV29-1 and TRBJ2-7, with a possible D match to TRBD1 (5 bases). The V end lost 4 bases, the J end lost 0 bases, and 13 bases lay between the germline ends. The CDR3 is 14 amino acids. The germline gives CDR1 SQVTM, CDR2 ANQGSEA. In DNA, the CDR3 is TGCAGCGTTGGAGACCGCAGGGCCTCCTACGAGCAGTACTTC. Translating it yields CSVGDRRASYEQYF.

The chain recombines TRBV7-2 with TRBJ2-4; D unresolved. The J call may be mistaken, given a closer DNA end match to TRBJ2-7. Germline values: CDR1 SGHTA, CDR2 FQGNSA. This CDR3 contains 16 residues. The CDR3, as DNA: TGTGCCAGCAGCTTAAATTGGGCAGTTAGTACCTACGAGCAGTACTTC. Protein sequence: CASSLNWAVSTYEQYF.

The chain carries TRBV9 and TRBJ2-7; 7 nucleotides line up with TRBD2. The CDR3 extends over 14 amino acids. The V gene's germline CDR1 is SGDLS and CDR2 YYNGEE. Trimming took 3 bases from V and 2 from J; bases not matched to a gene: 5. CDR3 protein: CASSARDYTYEQYF. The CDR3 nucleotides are TGTGCCAGCAGCGCCCGGGACTACACCTACGAGCAGTACTTC. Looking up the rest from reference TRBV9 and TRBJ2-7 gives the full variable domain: DSGVTQTPKHLITATGQRVTLRCSPRSGDLSVYWYQQSLDQGLQFLIQYYNGEERAKGNILERFSAQQFPDLHSELNLSSLELGDSALYFCASSARDYTYEQYFGPGTRLTVT.